The next 21 T cell receptor beta chains were all read from a single sample in a study of T cell repertoires in ileal Crohn's disease. As for time point: neoterminal ileum biopsy at postoperative endoscopy, about 6 months after surgery. Repertoires were generated with immunoSEQ multiplex PCR, while TCRdb's copy carries only in-frame clones and drops some. The data contain more than 9,500 clones, 75% to 85% of them singletons. What was sequenced was ileal tissue. Receptor source: an adult with Crohn's disease.

The rearrangement uses TRBV7-9 and TRBJ1-2, with D perhaps TRBD1 (6 bases). The CDR3 is 13 amino acids. Trimming removed 1 base from V and 8 bases from J, with 11 bases in between. In germline, CDR1 is SEHNR, CDR2 FQNEAQ (reference sequence). CDR3 sequence (DNA): TGTGCCAGCAGCTTAGGTGCGGGGGGCGGCTACACCTTC. This translates into CASSLGAGGGYTF.

The rearrangement uses TRBV4-1 and TRBJ2-7, with 10 bases fitting TRBD1. The CDR3 spans 16 residues. CDR1 is MGHRA and CDR2 is YSYEKL in the germline V gene. V lost 0 bases to trimming and J lost 4 bases; unmatched junction nucleotides: 6. The CDR3 nucleotides read TGCGCCAGCAGCCAAGAACCCGACAGGGGGCTGTACGAGCAGTACTTC. This codes for CASSQEPDRGLYEQYF.

The chain has TRBV19 and TRBJ1-2; no definite D call. Germline CDR1 and CDR2: LNHDA and SQIVND (reference sequence). The CDR3 is made up of 11 amino acids. The CDR3 region has the DNA TGTGTGACTAGAGGGAACGGGGGCTACACCTTC. Protein sequence: CVTRGNGGYTF. Looking up the rest from reference TRBV19 and TRBJ1-2 gives the full variable domain: DGGITQSPKYLFRKEGQNVTLSCEQNLNHDAMYWYRQDPGQGLRLIYYSQIVNDFQKGDIAEGYSVSREKKESFPLTVTSAQKNPTAFYLCVTRGNGGYTFGSGTRLTVV.

This clone has just one count. The chain couples TRBV7-9 to TRBJ2-2; a weak D match, TRBD2 (7 bases). Trimming left V 5 bases short and J 0 bases short, with 22 bases between. The CDR3 runs 19 residues. CDR1 is SEHNR and CDR2 is FQNEAQ in the germline V gene (reference sequence). Written as DNA, the CDR3 is TGTGCCAGCAGCCCCGGGATTGGGCGGGGGCCCGCGAACACCGGGGAGCTGTTTTTT. Translated: CASSPGIGRGPANTGELFF.

The chain uses TRBV4-1 and TRBJ2-1, with D possibly TRBD2 on 7 matching bases. V dropped 0 bases and J dropped 8 bases, with 17 bases sitting between them. CDR3 length: 16 residues. Per germline, CDR1 MGHRA and CDR2 YSYEKL. The CDR3 region has the DNA TGCGCCAGCAGCCAAGAGGGGGGGGCCGGTAGCGATGAGCAGTTCTTC. Encoded protein: CASSQEGGAGSDEQFF.

This chain connects TRBV4-1 to TRBJ1-1, with 7 bases lining up with TRBD1. J gave up 5 bases and V 3 bases, and 9 bases lay outside the gene matches. This CDR3 comprises 15 residues. CDR1 is MGHRA, CDR2 YSYEKL, per germline. CDR3 sequence reads: CASSQGDRVRTEAFF. In nucleotides, the CDR3 is TGCGCCAGCAGCCAGGGAGACAGGGTAAGAACTGAAGCTTTCTTT.

The chain links TRBV18 to TRBJ1-2; D gene uncertain. V shed 6 bases and J shed 6 bases, with 17 bases lying between them. The CDR3 runs to 14 residues. CDR1 and CDR2 from the germline V gene are KGHSH and LQKENI. CDR3 nucleotides: TGTGCCAGCTCCCCAGAAAGAATACCAGATGGCTACACCTTC. Protein sequence: CASSPERIPDGYTF. The variable domain in full, with the rest retrieved from reference TRBV18 and TRBJ1-2, is NAGVMQNPRHLVRRRGQEARLRCSPMKGHSHVYWYRQLPEEGLKFMVYLQKENIIDESGMPKERFSAEFPKEGPSILRIQQVVRGDSAAYFCASSPERIPDGYTFGSGTRLTVV.

V usage is TRBV18 and J usage is TRBJ1-1; D may be TRBD1 (6 bases). Trimming took 0 bases from V and 3 from J, leaving 17 bases between them. This CDR3 region has 17 residues. Germline CDR1 reads KGHSH; CDR2 reads LQKENI. The CDR3 region has the DNA TGTGCCAGCTCACCACCGTATACCAGGGGAAGGTACACTGAAGCTTTCTTT. Translated: CASSPPYTRGRYTEAFF. Together with reference TRBV18 and TRBJ1-1, the CDR3 gives the full variable domain: NAGVMQNPRHLVRRRGQEARLRCSPMKGHSHVYWYRQLPEEGLKFMVYLQKENIIDESGMPKERFSAEFPKEGPSILRIQQVVRGDSAAYFCASSPPYTRGRYTEAFFGQGTRLTVV.

This chain uses TRBV19 with TRBJ2-2, with 9 bases lining up with TRBD1. This CDR3 comprises 17 residues. V shed 5 bases, J shed 1 base, and the junction held 8 bases outside the gene matches. Germline CDR1 is LNHDA and CDR2 is SQIVND (reference sequence). As DNA, the CDR3 is TGTGCCAGTAGTCCAATACCGGGACAGGGGAACACCGGGGAGCTGTTTTTT. The encoded protein is CASSPIPGQGNTGELFF.

This clone was observed a handful of times. The V call is TRBV6-5, the J call TRBJ1-5, with 9 positions matching TRBD1. Looked up from germline, CDR1 is MNHEY and CDR2 is SVGAGI. The CDR3 totals 14 residues. Trimming cost V 6 bases and J 5 bases; bases outside gene matches: 5. CDR3 DNA sequence: TGTGCCAGCAGCCAACAGGGGGCGTATCAGCCCCAGCATTTT. This sequence encodes CASSQQGAYQPQHF.

In its sample, this clone was seen once. This chain uses TRBV18 with TRBJ2-7; 10 nucleotides line up with TRBD1. Germline trimming cut 4 bases from V and 3 bases from J; bases unmatched to any gene: 9. The CDR3 has 16 amino acids. In germline, CDR1 is KGHSH, CDR2 LQKENI. CDR3 in DNA: TGTGCCAGCTCACGCCAAGCGACAGGGGGCGGCTACGAGCAGTACTTC. This translates into CASSRQATGGGYEQYF.

This rearrangement joins TRBV13 to TRBJ1-2; no clear D gene. V was clipped by 3 bases and J by 7 bases, with 9 bases between them. CDR3 length equals 12 residues. CDR1 is PRHDT, CDR2 FYEKMQ, per germline (reference sequence). CDR3 sequence (DNA): TGTGCCAGCAGCTTCCGGGAGCTTGGCTACACCTTC. It codes for CASSFRELGYTF. Full variable domain (remainder filled in from reference TRBV13 and TRBJ1-2): AAGVIQSPRHLIKEKRETATLKCYPIPRHDTVYWYQQGPGQDPQFLISFYEKMQSDKGSIPDRFSAQQFSDYHSELNMSSLELGDSALYFCASSFRELGYTFGSGTRLTVV.

The J gene is TRBJ2-2, the V gene TRBV7-8; TRBD2 might be the D (6 bases). CDR1 is SGHVS, CDR2 FQNEAQ, per germline. This CDR3 contains 16 residues. Deletions cut 1 base from V and 1 base from J, with 10 bases between. CDR3 loop: CASSLVRRENTGELFF. In DNA, the CDR3 is TGTGCCAGCAGCTTAGTTCGGAGGGAGAACACCGGGGAGCTGTTTTTT.

The chain combines TRBV2 with TRBJ2-3, with unresolved D. CDR3 length: 12 residues. Trimming pared 6 bases from V and 2 bases from J, leaving 6 bases between. Germline CDR1 and CDR2: SNHLY and FYNNEI. The CDR3 region is CASRYLTDTQYF. In DNA, the CDR3 is TGTGCCAGCAGATATCTCACAGATACGCAGTATTTT.

V usage is TRBV25-1 and J usage is TRBJ2-1; TRBD2 might be the D (6 bases). CDR1 is MGHDK and CDR2 is SYGVNS in the germline V gene. Trimming stripped 3 bases from V and 3 bases from J, with 12 bases between. The CDR3 covers 15 residues. CDR3 in amino acids: CASSEGGPLYNEQFF. CDR3 nucleotides: TGTGCCAGCAGTGAGGGAGGTCCCCTCTACAATGAGCAGTTCTTC.

This clone came up a few times. The rearrangement uses TRBV12-5 and TRBJ1-2, with 7 positions matching TRBD1. J gave up 4 bases and V 5 bases, and 4 bases lay outside the gene matches. Germline CDR1 LGHNT, CDR2 FRNRAP. The CDR3 spans 13 residues. The CDR3: CASGQDRIYGYTF. CDR3 nucleotide sequence: TGTGCTAGTGGTCAGGACAGGATCTATGGCTACACCTTC.

In DNA, the CDR3 is TGTGCCAGTAGTGGGCTGACAGGAAACTATGGCTACACCTTC. As protein: CASSGLTGNYGYTF. The chain combines TRBV19 with TRBJ1-2, with D tentatively TRBD1 (6 bases). The germline gives CDR1 LNHDA, CDR2 SQIVND (reference sequence). The CDR3 runs to 14 residues. V lost 5 bases, J lost 2 bases, and 12 bases lay in between.

V and J are TRBV5-1 and TRBJ2-3; D is possibly TRBD2 (5 bases). Germline CDR1 reads SGHRS; CDR2 reads YFSETQ. This CDR3 region has 14 residues. The V and J ends lost 4 bases and 6 bases respectively, with 15 bases between them. The CDR3 loop is CASSPDSFSDTQYF. The CDR3 nucleotides are TGCGCCAGCAGCCCGGACTCCTTTTCGGATACGCAGTATTTT.

This chain joins TRBV5-6 and TRBJ2-3; 11 bases map to TRBD2. Trimming took 5 bases from V and 3 from J; bases not matched to a gene: 8. This CDR3 is 16 amino acids long. In germline, CDR1 is SGHDT, CDR2 YYEEEE. The DNA of the CDR3 is TGTGCCAGCAGTCAGTATCTAGCGGGAGGAACAGATACGCAGTATTTT. This gives the protein CASSQYLAGGTDTQYF.

The rearrangement uses TRBV5-1 and TRBJ1-1; 8 nucleotides agree with TRBD1. This CDR3 has 14 residues. Germline V gives CDR1 SGHRS, CDR2 YFSETQ. Trimming cost V 1 base and J 3 bases; bases outside gene matches: 2. CDR3 residues: CASSLMDRDTEAFF. Here the CDR3 DNA reads TGCGCCAGCAGCTTGATGGACAGGGACACTGAAGCTTTCTTT. The entire variable domain, with the rest obtained from reference TRBV5-1 and TRBJ1-1, is as follows: KAGVTQTPRYLIKTRGQQVTLSCSPISGHRSVSWYQQTPGQGLQFLFEYFSETQRNKGNFPGRFSGRQFSNSRSEMNVSTLELGDSALYLCASSLMDRDTEAFFGQGTRLTVV.

This CDR3 reads CASSLGAGAEAFF. In DNA, the CDR3 is TGTGCCAGCAGCTTGGGGGCGGGCGCTGAAGCTTTCTTT. The genes are TRBV5-6 and TRBJ1-1; no clear D gene. Trimming stripped 0 bases from V and 6 bases from J, with 9 bases between. Germline V gene data show CDR1 as SGHDT and CDR2 as YYEEEE. The CDR3 loop spans 13 amino acids.